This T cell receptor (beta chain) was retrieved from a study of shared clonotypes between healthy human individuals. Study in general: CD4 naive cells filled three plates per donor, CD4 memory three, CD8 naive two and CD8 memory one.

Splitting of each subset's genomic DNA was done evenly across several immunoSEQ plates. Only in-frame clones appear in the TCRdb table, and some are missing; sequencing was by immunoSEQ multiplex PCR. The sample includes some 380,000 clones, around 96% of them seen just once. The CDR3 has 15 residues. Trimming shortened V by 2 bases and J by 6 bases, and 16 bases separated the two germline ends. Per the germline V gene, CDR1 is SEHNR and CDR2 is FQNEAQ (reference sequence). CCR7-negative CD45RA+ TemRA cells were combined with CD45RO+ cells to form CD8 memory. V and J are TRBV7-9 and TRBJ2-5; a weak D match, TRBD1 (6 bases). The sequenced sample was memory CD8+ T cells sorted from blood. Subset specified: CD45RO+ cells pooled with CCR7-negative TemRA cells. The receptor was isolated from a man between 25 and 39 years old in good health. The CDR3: CASSLLGQGIKTQYF. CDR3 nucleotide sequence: TGTGCCAGCAGCTTACTAGGGCAGGGGATAAAGACCCAGTACTTC.